The following is a TCR beta chain sequence with its context. Germline CDR1 reads MGHDK; CDR2 reads SYGVNS. The CDR3 consists of 16 residues. Trimming removed 9 bases from V and 5 bases from J, with 25 bases in between. Here immunoSEQ multiplex PCR was the method, and the copy in TCRdb shows in-frame clones only, minus some. The table includes 70,000 or so clones, 85% to 90% detected once. This record belongs to a study of PD-L1 blockade in urothelial cancer. Study overall: About 90% of the 29 patients were males with bladder-origin urothelial cancer.

This receptor was obtained from a man in his fifties or sixties with urothelial cancer. The sample consisted of PBMCs, taken around atezolizumab (anti-PD-L1) treatment. The rearrangement joins TRBV25-1 to TRBJ1-2, with a possible D match to TRBD1 (6 bases). CDR3 bases: TGTGCCAGTCGGGGGGCAGGGGATAGTGTCGGATATGGCTACACCTTC. This codes for CASRGAGDSVGYGYTF.